Reported below is one T cell receptor beta chain. The CDR3 is 16 amino acids. Germline lookup yields CDR1 MDHEN and CDR2 SYDVKM. The V gene end was trimmed by 7 bases and the J gene end by 4 bases; junction bases not matched to a gene: 11. Participant-reported clinical history was the basis for cohort assignment. In Cohort 3, a recovered donor had either two negative PCRs, clearance, or symptom resolution. The entry originates in a study of blood T cell repertoires in COVID-19. Whole-study context: Samples taken during acute and convalescent COVID-19 were collected in the United States, Italy and Spain.

Authors' data handling: Reference gene primer amplification yielded estimated nucleated cell counts. The table came from immunoSEQ multiplex PCR; TCRdb's copy has only in-frame clones and leaves some out. The DNA was the basis for D and trimming; V, J and clone size are from that table. Among approximately 300,000 clones listed, 89% were seen once. The receptor was isolated from a man aged 55 to 70 who had recovered from COVID-19. The sample taken for sequencing was PBMCs or T cells enriched from blood (not recorded which). The chain recombines TRBV28 with TRBJ2-7; 12 nucleotides align to TRBD1. CDR3 loop: CASIQPGQGARYEQYF. The CDR3 DNA reads TGTGCCAGCATCCAACCGGGACAGGGGGCTAGGTACGAGCAGTACTTC.